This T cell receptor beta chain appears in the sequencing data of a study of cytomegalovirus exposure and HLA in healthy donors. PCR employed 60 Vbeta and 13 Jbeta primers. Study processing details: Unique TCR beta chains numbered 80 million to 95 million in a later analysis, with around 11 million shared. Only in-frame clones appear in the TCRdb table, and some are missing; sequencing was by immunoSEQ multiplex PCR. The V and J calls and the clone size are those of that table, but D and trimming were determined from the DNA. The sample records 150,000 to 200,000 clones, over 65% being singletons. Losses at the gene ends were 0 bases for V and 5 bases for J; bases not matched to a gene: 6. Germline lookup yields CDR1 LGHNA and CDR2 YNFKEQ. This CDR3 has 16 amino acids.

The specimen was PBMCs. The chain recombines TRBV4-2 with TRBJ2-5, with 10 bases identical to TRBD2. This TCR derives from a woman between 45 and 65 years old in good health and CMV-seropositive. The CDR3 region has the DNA TGTGCCAGCAGCCAAGATCCGGCTAGCGGGGGTGAGACCCAGTACTTC. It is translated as CASSQDPASGGETQYF.